These 26 T cell receptor beta chains came from one sample sequenced in a study of spatial heterogeneity in lung cancer. TCRdb reprocessed the 5' RACE reads via MiXCR and lists one record per CDR3 protein. The table includes approximately 40,000 distinct CDR3 sequences, roughly 13% detected once. Regarding time point: sample taken at primary tumor resection. Material for sequencing was whole RNA from tumor, nontumor lung or frozen PBMC, left unsorted. The material was PBMCs, obtained at surgery. These receptors came from a male donor with early-stage non-small cell lung cancer.

The chain combines TRBV12-3 or TRBV12-4 with TRBJ1-2; 11 nucleotides match TRBD1. V shed 5 bases and J 8 bases; nucleotides not matched to a gene: 4. This CDR3 spans 13 amino acids. The CDR3 here is CASSPDRGQGYTF. The CDR3 DNA reads TGTGCCAGCAGTCCGGACAGGGGGCAAGGCTACACCTTC.

This clonotype was counted between two and nine times. The genes are TRBV20-1 and TRBJ2-2, with 8 bases aligning to TRBD2. CDR3 length: 16 residues. The V gene end was trimmed by 0 bases and the J gene end by 1 base; junction bases not matched to a gene: 4. The germline V gene has CDR1 DFQATT and CDR2 SNEGSKA (reference sequence). CDR3 sequence reads: CSARDRLAGNTGELFF. CDR3 DNA sequence: TGCAGTGCTAGAGATCGGCTAGCGGGGAACACCGGGGAGCTGTTTTTT.

A few counts support this clonotype. The rearrangement links TRBV4-1 to TRBJ2-2; unclear D gene. The CDR3 length is 17 residues. The germline V gene encodes CDR1 MGHRA and CDR2 YSYEKL. V lost 2 bases to trimming and J lost 2 bases, with 15 bases between them. This CDR3 is CASSQLNLLPNTGELFF. The CDR3 DNA reads as TGCGCCAGCAGCCAACTGAACCTCCTACCTAACACCGGGGAGCTGTTTTTT.

The chain has TRBV20-1 and TRBJ2-1, with no clear D. This CDR3 contains 12 residues. V dropped 2 bases and J dropped 4 bases, with 6 bases sitting between them. Germline loops: CDR1 DFQATT, CDR2 SNEGSKA (reference sequence). CDR3 residues: CSARSGYNEQFF. The CDR3 DNA sequence: TGCAGTGCTAGATCCGGGTACAATGAGCAGTTCTTC.

This clonotype was recorded a few times. The chain has TRBV14 and TRBJ2-7; TRBD1 aligns across 7 bases. Germline values: CDR1 SGHDN, CDR2 FVKESK. V trimming: 8 bases; J trimming: 6 bases; junction bases outside the gene matches: 7. The CDR3 runs 12 residues. The CDR3 is CASGTTGVEQYF. The CDR3, as DNA: TGTGCCAGCGGAACCACAGGGGTCGAGCAGTACTTC.

In its sample, this clonotype was seen a few times. The chain combines TRBV29-1 with TRBJ1-1, with TRBD1 identical over 9 bases. Trimming took 7 bases from V and 3 from J; bases not matched to a gene: 15. Per the germline V gene, CDR1 is SQVTM and CDR2 is ANQGSEA. The CDR3 runs 16 residues. The CDR3 here is CSARRPGQGLDTEAFF. The CDR3 nucleotides are TGCAGCGCCCGCCGTCCGGGACAGGGATTGGACACTGAAGCTTTCTTT.

This clonotype was observed a handful of times. V usage is TRBV6-6 and J usage is TRBJ1-1, with unresolved D. The V gene's germline CDR1 is MNHNY and CDR2 SVGAGI (reference sequence). The CDR3 is made up of 14 amino acids. V was clipped by 0 bases and J by 3 bases, with 8 bases between them. For the CDR3, the DNA is TGTGCCAGCAGTTACTCCCCGGGCGACACTGAAGCTTTCTTT. Residues: CASSYSPGDTEAFF.

This clonotype was detected many times. DNA for the CDR3: TGTGCCAGCAGTTTACAAAACTACGAGCAGTACTTC. This sequence encodes CASSLQNYEQYF. The chain uses TRBV28 and TRBJ2-7; the D is unclear. Trimming stripped 2 bases from V and 3 bases from J, with 5 bases between. The CDR3 contains 12 residues. The V gene's germline CDR1 is MDHEN and CDR2 SYDVKM.

This clonotype has at least ten counts. The chain joins TRBV7-6 to TRBJ1-1; no clear D gene. The CDR3 spans 13 residues. Germline lookup yields CDR1 SGHVS and CDR2 FNYEAQ. V gave up 1 base and J gave up 5 bases, with 8 bases separating them. The CDR3 DNA is TGTGCCAGCAGCTTAGGAGAGAGTACTGAAGCTTTCTTT. Translating gives CASSLGESTEAFF.

This clonotype was detected many times. The chain joins TRBV7-3 to TRBJ1-6, with a possible D match to TRBD1 (6 bases). This CDR3 has 15 amino acids. Trimming pared 2 bases from V and 7 bases from J, leaving 12 bases between. The germline gives CDR1 SGHTA, CDR2 FQGTGA. The CDR3 region is CASSLLAGTNSPLHF. The CDR3 nucleotides are TGTGCCAGCAGCTTATTGGCAGGGACAAATTCACCCCTCCACTTT.

Only a few counts were recorded for this clonotype. V and J are TRBV7-9 and TRBJ1-5; tentative D call: TRBD1 (5 bases). V was cut by 4 bases and J by 3 bases, with 16 bases left in between. CDR1 and CDR2 from the germline V gene are SEHNR and FQNEAQ (reference sequence). The CDR3 runs to 16 residues. The chain's CDR3 is CASSSETVTVNQPQHF. The DNA for the CDR3 is TGTGCCAGCAGCTCCGAGACAGTCACTGTCAATCAGCCCCAGCATTTT.

The chain recombines TRBV21-1 with TRBJ1-1; TRBD1 is the table's D call, not checked against the DNA. TRBV21-1 is described as a pseudogene. This CDR3 region has 16 residues. CDR3 residues: CASSKAVRGADTEAFF. The DNA for the CDR3 is TGTGCCAGCAGCAAAGCAGTCAGGGGGGCGGACACTGAAGCTTTCTTT.

V and J are TRBV15 and TRBJ2-7; 11 bases match TRBD2. The CDR3 is made up of 17 amino acids. V lost 1 base, J lost 1 base, and 6 bases stayed unmatched. Germline values: CDR1 LNHNV, CDR2 YYDKDF (reference sequence). This CDR3 reads CATSRGSGGALSYEQYF. CDR3 DNA sequence: TGTGCCACCAGCAGAGGTAGCGGGGGGGCACTGTCCTACGAGCAGTACTTC.

This clonotype was picked up many times. The CDR3 loop reads CASSLTLTGGSGETQYF. The CDR3 bases are TGTGCCAGCAGCTTGACCCTAACAGGGGGCTCGGGGGAGACCCAGTACTTC. This chain connects TRBV5-6 to TRBJ2-5, with 9 bases matching TRBD1. The ends lost 1 base at V and 5 bases at J; junction bases unmatched: 12. Germline CDR1 SGHDT, CDR2 YYEEEE. CDR3 length: 17 amino acids.

This clonotype was seen only a few times. The chain joins TRBV2 to TRBJ2-3; 7 nucleotides line up with TRBD2. In germline, CDR1 is SNHLY, CDR2 FYNNEI. The CDR3 is 15 residues long. V was pared by 6 bases and J by 4 bases, with 10 bases of the junction left unmatched. CDR3 protein: CASSRLASGSDTQYF. As DNA, the CDR3 is TGTGCCAGCAGCCGCCTGGCTAGCGGTTCAGATACGCAGTATTTT.

The table lists this clonotype with a few counts. This sequence joins TRBV20-1 and TRBJ1-5; TRBD1 is a possible D gene (6 bases). Germline CDR1 is DFQATT and CDR2 is SNEGSKA (reference sequence). The CDR3 consists of 14 residues. V was trimmed by 6 bases and J by 4 bases, leaving 16 bases between them. The CDR3 DNA reads TGCAGTGCCTTATCCCCGGGGGCGAATCAGCCCCAGCATTTT. It is translated as CSALSPGANQPQHF.

This clonotype was counted only a few times. V gene TRBV20-1 combines with J gene TRBJ2-6, with 7 positions matching TRBD2. The ends lost 3 bases at V and 0 bases at J; junction bases unmatched: 2. Germline V gene sequence: CDR1 DFQATT, CDR2 SNEGSKA (reference sequence). CDR3 length: 15 residues. The CDR3 coding sequence is TGCAGTGCTAGTTGGGAGGGCTCTGGGGCCAACGTCCTGACTTTC. This encodes CSASWEGSGANVLTF.

V usage is TRBV2 and J usage is TRBJ1-2; 7 bases fit TRBD1. Germline V lookup: CDR1 SNHLY, CDR2 FYNNEI. The CDR3 runs 11 residues. Trimming at V came to 6 bases and at J to 8 bases, leaving 3 bases not matched to a gene. The CDR3 is CASSEGQGYTF. For the CDR3, the DNA is TGTGCCAGCAGCGAGGGACAGGGCTACACCTTC.

This chain uses TRBV3-1 with TRBJ2-3; TRBD2 matches 7 bases. The CDR3 totals 16 residues. After removal of 0 bases from V and 4 bases from J, the junction contained 7 bases not matched to a gene. Germline-derived CDR1 and CDR2 are LGHDT and YNNKEL (reference sequence). The CDR3 region has the DNA TGTGCCAGCAGCCAAGAGGGTGCGGGAGTGGCAGATACGCAGTATTTT. This sequence encodes CASSQEGAGVADTQYF.

In its sample, this clonotype was seen many times. The junction differs from germline at one of its ends, possibly a read error. The chain combines TRBV7-7 with TRBJ2-5; D gene unclear. Germline assignment: CDR1 SSHAT and CDR2 FNYEAQ (reference sequence). CDR3 size: 14 residues. DNA for the CDR3: TGTGCTAGCAGCTTCGGTCTTCCCCCAGAGACCCAGTACTTC. The encoded protein is CASSFGLPPETQYF.

This chain connects TRBV29-1 to TRBJ1-1; D remains unclear. Trimming pared 3 bases from V and 0 bases from J, leaving 11 bases between. This CDR3 has 14 residues. Germline-derived CDR1 and CDR2 are SQVTM and ANQGSEA. The CDR3 nucleotides are TGCAGCGTTGACACAGTTAACATGAACACTGAAGCTTTCTTT. It is translated as CSVDTVNMNTEAFF. Full variable domain (missing parts from reference TRBV29-1 and TRBJ1-1): SAVISQKPSRDICQRGTSLTIQCQVDSQVTMMFWYRQQPGQSLTLIATANQGSEATYESGFVIDKFPISRPNLTFSTLTVSNMSPEDSSIYLCSVDTVNMNTEAFFGQGTRLTVV.

This clonotype was found many times. The chain carries TRBV14 and TRBJ2-7; D unresolved. V lost 0 bases, J lost 0 bases, and 12 bases lay in between. The germline V gene has CDR1 SGHDN and CDR2 FVKESK. The length of the CDR3 is 16 residues. In DNA, the CDR3 is TGTGCCAGCAGCCAAGATCCTTATACAAGCTCCTACGAGCAGTACTTC. Amino acid sequence: CASSQDPYTSSYEQYF.

The CDR3 DNA reads as TGTGCCAGCTCACCGGGACAGTGGGAATCAAAAGATACGCAGTATTTT. This codes for CASSPGQWESKDTQYF. This chain connects TRBV18 to TRBJ2-3; 7 positions match TRBD1. The V and J ends lost 3 bases and 5 bases, in that order; junction bases with no gene match: 11. In germline, CDR1 is KGHSH, CDR2 LQKENI. CDR3 length: 16 residues. Based on the CDR3 plus reference TRBV18 and TRBJ2-3, the full variable domain is NAGVMQNPRHLVRRRGQEARLRCSPMKGHSHVYWYRQLPEEGLKFMVYLQKENIIDESGMPKERFSAEFPKEGPSILRIQQVVRGDSAAYFCASSPGQWESKDTQYFGPGTRLTVL.

J is TRBJ2-1 and V is TRBV19; TRBD2 matches 11 bases. V lost 6 bases, J lost 7 bases, and 8 bases stayed unmatched. Germline lookup yields CDR1 LNHDA and CDR2 SQIVND (reference sequence). CDR3 length: 15 residues. CDR3 DNA sequence: TGTGCCAGTAGAAGACTAGCGGGGAATGGAAATGAGCAGTTCTTC. It yields the protein CASRRLAGNGNEQFF.

This clonotype was seen repeatedly, ten times or more. This chain connects TRBV4-1 to TRBJ2-7, with TRBD1 matching over 8 bases. In germline, CDR1 is MGHRA, CDR2 YSYEKL. V shed 3 bases, J shed 1 base, and the junction held 5 bases outside the gene matches. The CDR3 spans 15 residues. The CDR3 DNA reads TGCGCCAGCAGCCACGGACAGGGTCGATCCTACGAGCAGTACTTC. The encoded protein is CASSHGQGRSYEQYF.

In this sample, this clonotype turned up a few times. The chain links TRBV7-9 to TRBJ1-5; D call uncertain. V was pared by 5 bases and J by 1 base, with 12 bases between. CDR1 is SEHNR, CDR2 FQNEAQ, per germline (reference sequence). There are 15 residues in the CDR3. The CDR3: CASSAPGSSNQPQHF. The CDR3, as DNA: TGTGCCAGCAGCGCCCCCGGCAGCAGCAATCAGCCCCAGCATTTT.